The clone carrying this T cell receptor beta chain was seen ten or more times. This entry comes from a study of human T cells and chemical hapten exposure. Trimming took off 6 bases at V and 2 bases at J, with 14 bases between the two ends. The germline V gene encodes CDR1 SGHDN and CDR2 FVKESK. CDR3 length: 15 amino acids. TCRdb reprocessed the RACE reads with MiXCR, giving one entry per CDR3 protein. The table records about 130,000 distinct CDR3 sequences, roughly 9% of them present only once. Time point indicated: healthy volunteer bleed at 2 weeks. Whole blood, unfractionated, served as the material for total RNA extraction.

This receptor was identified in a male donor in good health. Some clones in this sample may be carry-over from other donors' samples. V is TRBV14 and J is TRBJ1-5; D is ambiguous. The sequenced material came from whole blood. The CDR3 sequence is CASSEGPAGNQPQHF. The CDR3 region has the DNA TGTGCCAGCAGTGAAGGCCCGGCGGGCAATCAGCCCCAGCATTTT.